Shown below are 12 T cell receptor beta chains from a single sample sequenced in a study of cytomegalovirus exposure and HLA in healthy donors. The study ran its PCR with 60 Vbeta and 13 Jbeta primers. Profiling relied on immunoSEQ multiplex PCR, and the TCRdb table lists in-frame clones only, not all of them. The repertoire holds 200,000 to 250,000 clones, with about 75% as singletons. Sequenced sample: PBMCs. The receptors stem from a woman aged 30 to 39 in good health and CMV-seronegative.

This chain links TRBV19 with TRBJ2-3; 10 nucleotides match TRBD2. CDR3 length equals 16 residues. From germline, CDR1 is LNHDA and CDR2 SQIVND (reference sequence). V trimming: 6 bases; J trimming: 0 bases; junction bases outside the gene matches: 6. CDR3 nucleotide sequence: TGTGCCAGTAGACGCGGACTAGCGGCTAGCACAGATACGCAGTATTTT. Its translation: CASRRGLAASTDTQYF.

CDR3 amino acids: CARRLVGLAGRETQYF. CDR3 in DNA: TGTGCCAGGCGCCTCGTGGGTCTAGCGGGAAGAGAGACCCAGTACTTC. V is TRBV21-1 and J is TRBJ2-5; TRBD2 reflects the table's D call only, with no check against the DNA. TRBV21-1 is classified as a pseudogene. The CDR3 is 16 amino acids.

Only one count was recorded for this clone. This sequence joins TRBV30 and TRBJ1-5, with 7 bases matching TRBD1. The CDR3 is 15 amino acids. Germline trimming cut 4 bases from V and 4 bases from J; bases unmatched to any gene: 10. Germline-derived CDR1 and CDR2 are GTSNPN and SVGIG (reference sequence). This chain's CDR3 is CAWNTGTALNQPQHF. The CDR3 bases are TGTGCCTGGAACACCGGGACAGCATTAAATCAGCCCCAGCATTTT.

The chain employs TRBV10-3 and TRBJ2-7; D not resolved. The CDR3 has 13 amino acids. Germline values: CDR1 ENHRY, CDR2 SYGVKD. The germline V and J ends were trimmed by 9 bases and 4 bases, with 16 bases remaining between them. CDR3 sequence reads: CAMSPGEVYEQYF. The CDR3 DNA follows: TGTGCCATGTCTCCAGGCGAAGTTTACGAGCAGTACTTC.

The chain has TRBV19 and TRBJ1-2, with 8 bases matching TRBD1. Germline CDR1 reads LNHDA; CDR2 reads SQIVND (reference sequence). The CDR3 totals 15 residues. J was trimmed by 2 bases and V by 0 bases; bases with no gene match: 2. CDR3 nucleotides: TGTGCCAGTAGTATAGACCAGGGGGCGAACTATGGCTACACCTTC. It codes for CASSIDQGANYGYTF.

The rearrangement joins TRBV5-5 to TRBJ1-5; D is ambiguous. CDR3 length: 14 amino acids. V lost 1 base to trimming and J lost 1 base, with 6 bases between them. Germline V gene sequence: CDR1 SGHKS, CDR2 YYEKEE (reference sequence). CDR3 protein: CASSLTQSNQPQHF. The DNA of the CDR3 is TGTGCCAGCAGCTTGACCCAGAGCAATCAGCCCCAGCATTTT.

This clone was recorded once. The chain joins TRBV9 to TRBJ2-2; 10 bases are shared with TRBD1. J gave up 4 bases and V 2 bases, and 5 bases lay outside the gene matches. Germline lookup yields CDR1 SGDLS and CDR2 YYNGEE. This CDR3 comprises 16 residues. The CDR3 reads CASSVGQGVVTGELFF. For the CDR3, the DNA is TGTGCCAGCAGCGTTGGACAGGGGGTTGTCACCGGGGAGCTGTTTTTT.

This clone was recorded a few times. The chain has TRBV30 and TRBJ2-5; TRBD2 matches at 12 bases. Gene TRBJ2-7 matches the end of the DNA better, so the J call may be wrong. The CDR3 spans 15 residues. Germline CDR1 reads GTSNPN; CDR2 reads SVGIG (reference sequence). DNA of the CDR3: TGTGCCTGGGCTTTCGGACTAGCGGGACTCTACGAGCAGTACTTC. Its protein is CAWAFGLAGLYEQYF.

This sequence joins TRBV7-9 and TRBJ2-1; TRBD2 matches 15 bases. J gave up 4 bases and V 4 bases, and 5 bases lay outside the gene matches. Germline V gene sequence: CDR1 SEHNR, CDR2 FQNEAQ (reference sequence). The CDR3 spans 17 residues. The CDR3, as DNA: TGTGCCAGCAGCTCCGGACTAGCGGGAGGGGTTTACAATGAGCAGTTCTTC. Protein: CASSSGLAGGVYNEQFF.

The CDR3 bases are TGTGCCACAACGGCGGGGGGGCGGGAAGCTTTCTTT. Protein: CATTAGGREAFF. The chain carries TRBV10-3 and TRBJ1-1, with D possibly matching TRBD1 (6 bases). CDR3 size: 12 residues. V dropped 10 bases and J dropped 8 bases, with 17 bases sitting between them. CDR1 and CDR2 from the germline V gene are ENHRY and SYGVKD.

This chain links TRBV11-3 with TRBJ2-1, with 7 bases fitting TRBD1. Germline CDR1 is SGHNT and CDR2 is YENEEA. The CDR3 sequence is 16 residues long. V lost 5 bases and J lost 4; bases outside the gene matches: 11. CDR3 sequence: CASSPGTAPQYNEQFF. CDR3 nucleotides: TGTGCCAGCAGCCCAGGGACAGCCCCTCAATACAATGAGCAGTTCTTC.

This sequence joins TRBV5-1 and TRBJ2-1, with unresolved D. Germline values: CDR1 SGHRS, CDR2 YFSETQ. Trimming pared 4 bases from V and 7 bases from J, leaving 21 bases between. The CDR3 has 16 amino acids. The CDR3 protein is CASSPPRQTLWNEQFF. Written as DNA, the CDR3 is TGCGCCAGCAGCCCCCCACGGCAGACTCTTTGGAATGAGCAGTTCTTC.